The 23 T cell receptor beta chains below all came from one sample that was sequenced in a study of beta chain features in type 1 diabetes. The isolated RNA, all of it, was reverse transcribed, so expressed TCRB transcripts were what got sequenced. Repertoires were generated with immunoSEQ multiplex PCR, while TCRdb's copy carries only in-frame clones and drops some. The table records approximately 140,000 clones, approximately 9.8% of them present only once. The specimen sequenced was central memory CD4+ T cells from blood. The source is a woman aged 40 to 50 in good health.

This chain joins TRBV19 and TRBJ1-2, with 7 bases aligning to TRBD1. V lost 6 bases and J lost 5; bases outside the gene matches: 6. This CDR3 comprises 13 residues. Per the germline V gene, CDR1 is LNHDA and CDR2 is SQIVND (reference sequence). CDR3 amino acids: CASSPGQRYGYTF. Here the CDR3 DNA reads TGTGCCAGTAGCCCGGGACAGAGGTATGGCTACACCTTC.

This CDR3 reads CASSLSGQLQFF. The DNA of the CDR3 is TGTGCCAGCAGCTTATCGGGACAGCTGCAGTTCTTC. V gene TRBV7-2 combines with J gene TRBJ2-1; 7 bases match TRBD1. V shed 2 bases and J 12 bases; nucleotides not matched to a gene: 4. The CDR3 is made up of 12 amino acids. In germline, CDR1 is SGHTA, CDR2 FQGNSA.

This clone was seen repeatedly, ten times or more. The chain recombines TRBV4-3 with TRBJ2-2; 7 nucleotides agree with TRBD2. Trimming removed 0 bases from V and 3 bases from J; junction bases left unmatched: 13. The CDR3 consists of 19 residues. The germline CDR1 and CDR2 sequences are LGHNA and YSLEER. DNA for the CDR3: TGCGCCAGCAGCCAAGATTGGCCGCTTAGGCGGGGGTACACCGGGGAGCTGTTTTTT. It translates to CASSQDWPLRRGYTGELFF.

The chain carries TRBV29-1 and TRBJ1-1, with D unclear. CDR1 is SQVTM and CDR2 is ANQGSEA in the germline V gene. The CDR3 extends over 13 amino acids. V was cut by 7 bases and J by 2 bases, with 14 bases left in between. In DNA, the CDR3 is TGCAGCGCCAAGCGGGGTTCAAACACTGAAGCTTTCTTT. Protein: CSAKRGSNTEAFF.

This clone appeared a few times. V gene TRBV4-1 combines with J gene TRBJ2-1; 8 bases match TRBD2. V lost 1 base and J lost 3; bases outside the gene matches: 5. The CDR3 totals 16 residues. Germline V gives CDR1 MGHRA, CDR2 YSYEKL. This CDR3 is CASSQVPGGHYNEQFF. The CDR3 bases are TGCGCCAGCAGCCAAGTGCCGGGGGGGCACTACAATGAGCAGTTCTTC.

The gene calls are TRBV7-9 and TRBJ1-4; a weak D match, TRBD1 (6 bases). The CDR3 consists of 14 residues. The germline V and J ends were trimmed by 5 bases and 5 bases, with 12 bases remaining between them. CDR1 and CDR2 from the germline V gene are SEHNR and FQNEAQ (reference sequence). CDR3: CASSVDRRNEKLFF. In DNA form, the CDR3 reads TGTGCCAGCAGCGTTGACAGGAGGAATGAAAAACTGTTTTTT.

This rearrangement joins TRBV5-1 to TRBJ2-5, with D possibly matching TRBD2 (6 bases). The CDR3 covers 15 residues. Germline values: CDR1 SGHRS, CDR2 YFSETQ. Trimming cost V 1 base and J 2 bases, with 12 bases left between them. CDR3 DNA: TGCGCCAGCAGCTTGACGCTGGGGACTCAAGAGACCCAGTACTTC. Translated, it gives CASSLTLGTQETQYF.

The V gene is TRBV12-2, the J gene TRBJ2-3; no check of the table's D call, TRBD2, against the DNA was made. TRBV12-2 represents a pseudogene. This CDR3 comprises 18 residues. The DNA for the CDR3 is TGTGCAAGTCGCTCACCCGAGGGACTAGCGGGGGCCCCCCGTACGCAGTATTTT. Encoded protein: CASRSPEGLAGAPRTQYF.

V and J are TRBV5-1 and TRBJ2-1; D possibly corresponds to TRBD1 (5 bases). Germline loops: CDR1 SGHRS, CDR2 YFSETQ. Trimming took off 4 bases at V and 4 bases at J, with 6 bases between the two ends. This CDR3 has 12 residues. The CDR3 region is CASSTGYNEQFF. The CDR3 DNA follows: TGCGCCAGCAGCACAGGTTACAATGAGCAGTTCTTC.

The table lists this clone with a few counts. The rearrangement links TRBV11-2 to TRBJ1-1; 7 bases align to TRBD1. J was trimmed by 4 bases and V by 4 bases; bases with no gene match: 12. In germline, CDR1 is SGHAT, CDR2 FQNNGV. The CDR3 runs to 16 residues. The CDR3 coding sequence is TGTGCCAGCAGCTCGTTCCGGGACAGTCTAGGCACTGAAGCTTTCTTT. This encodes CASSSFRDSLGTEAFF.

This clone has a count of ten or more. This chain links TRBV25-1 with TRBJ2-6; possible D gene TRBD1, 6 bases. From germline, CDR1 is MGHDK and CDR2 SYGVNS. The CDR3 contains 18 residues. The V end lost 2 bases, the J end lost 0 bases, and 14 bases lay between the germline ends. The CDR3 reads CASSEPQGQSSGANVLTF. In DNA, the CDR3 is TGTGCCAGCAGTGAACCACAGGGCCAAAGCTCTGGGGCCAACGTCCTGACTTTC.

The chain employs TRBV7-9 and TRBJ1-1, with 7 nucleotides matching TRBD1. Germline V CDR1 and CDR2: SEHNR, FQNEAQ (reference sequence). V lost 6 bases, J lost 1 base, and 5 bases stayed unmatched. The CDR3 is 14 residues long. The CDR3 nucleotides read TGTGCCAGCAGTTCCTGGACAGGGAACACTGAAGCTTTCTTT. Translated: CASSSWTGNTEAFF.

The rearrangement links TRBV4-2 to TRBJ2-1; 9 positions agree with TRBD1. V lost 0 bases and J lost 8; bases outside the gene matches: 8. This CDR3 comprises 16 residues. Germline values: CDR1 LGHNA, CDR2 YNFKEQ. The CDR3 bases are TGTGCCAGCAGCCAAGATAGAGGACAGGGGATGGATGAGCAGTTCTTC. As protein: CASSQDRGQGMDEQFF.

This chain joins TRBV7-2 and TRBJ1-2; D possibly corresponds to TRBD1 (6 bases). V lost 5 bases and J lost 4, with 14 bases in between. The germline V gene has CDR1 SGHTA and CDR2 FQGNSA. The CDR3 consists of 14 residues. The chain's CDR3 is CASSPGASRYGYTF. The CDR3, as DNA: TGTGCCAGCAGCCCAGGGGCGTCCCGCTATGGCTACACCTTC.

The rearrangement uses TRBV6-5 and TRBJ1-6; TRBD1 aligns across 9 bases. The CDR3 is 15 amino acids. From germline, CDR1 is MNHEY and CDR2 SVGAGI. J was trimmed by 6 bases and V by 8 bases; bases with no gene match: 8. The CDR3: CASASWGQGNSPLHF. CDR3 nucleotide sequence: TGTGCCAGCGCTAGCTGGGGACAGGGTAATTCACCCCTCCACTTT.

Comment on this clone: A junction end diverges from the germline sequence, so it may reflect a read error. V is TRBV14 and J is TRBJ2-3; 8 bases map to TRBD1. CDR1 is SGHDN, CDR2 FVKESK, per germline. This CDR3 is built from 13 residues. The CDR3 sequence is CASSQLWTGRVSF. The CDR3 bases are TGTGCCAGCAGCCAGCTCTGGACAGGGCGGGTCAGTTTT.

This rearrangement joins TRBV11-2 to TRBJ1-1, with D hard to call. The germline CDR1 and CDR2 sequences are SGHAT and FQNNGV. Trimming took 3 bases from V and 1 from J, leaving 9 bases between them. The CDR3 contains 14 residues. CDR3: CASSFWRGNTEAFF. The CDR3 nucleotides are TGTGCCAGCAGCTTCTGGCGGGGGAACACTGAAGCTTTCTTT.

This clone came up a few times. V usage is TRBV5-6 and J usage is TRBJ2-2; D is undetermined. V was trimmed by 0 bases and J by 1 base, leaving 4 bases between them. The CDR3 runs to 14 residues. CDR1 and CDR2 from the germline V gene are SGHDT and YYEEEE. The CDR3 region is CASSLVLNTGELFF. The DNA of the CDR3 is TGTGCCAGCAGCTTGGTCCTGAACACCGGGGAGCTGTTTTTT.

V gene TRBV5-1 combines with J gene TRBJ2-3; TRBD2 might be the D (5 bases). CDR1 is SGHRS and CDR2 is YFSETQ in the germline V gene. The CDR3 sequence is 15 residues long. The V gene lost 2 bases and the J gene lost 2 bases, with 12 bases spanning the gap. CDR3 sequence reads: CASSLQAATTDTQYF. The CDR3 DNA sequence: TGCGCCAGCAGCTTACAAGCGGCCACCACAGATACGCAGTATTTT. The complete variable domain, with remaining parts taken from reference TRBV5-1 and TRBJ2-3, reads KAGVTQTPRYLIKTRGQQVTLSCSPISGHRSVSWYQQTPGQGLQFLFEYFSETQRNKGNFPGRFSGRQFSNSRSEMNVSTLELGDSALYLCASSLQAATTDTQYFGPGTRLTVL.

This clone has just a few counts. The chain employs TRBV18 and TRBJ2-1, with D unclear. The CDR3 is 16 residues long. Germline loops: CDR1 KGHSH, CDR2 LQKENI. The V end lost 3 bases, the J end lost 8 bases, and 20 bases lay between the germline ends. CDR3 in amino acids: CASSPGIGSGSDEQFF. The CDR3 DNA follows: TGTGCCAGCTCACCGGGTATTGGCTCCGGGTCCGATGAGCAGTTCTTC.

This clone occurred a few times. This chain uses TRBV7-2 with TRBJ1-5, with a possible D match to TRBD1 (6 bases). The CDR3 loop spans 17 amino acids. Germline V lookup: CDR1 SGHTA, CDR2 FQGNSA. Between the trimmed V and J ends, which lost 1 base and 2 bases, there was a span of 15 bases. The CDR3 loop reads CASSLVGGGEGNQPQHF. The DNA of the CDR3 is TGTGCCAGCAGCTTAGTCGGTGGGGGCGAGGGCAATCAGCCCCAGCATTTT.

In its sample, this clone was seen a few times. V is TRBV5-1 and J is TRBJ1-1; D is ambiguous. The CDR3 consists of 15 residues. CDR1 is SGHRS, CDR2 YFSETQ, per germline. Trimming shortened V by 2 bases and J by 2 bases, and 13 bases separated the two germline ends. DNA of the CDR3: TGCGCCAGCAGCTTTGCGGGGATGGAAAACACTGAAGCTTTCTTT. Encoded protein: CASSFAGMENTEAFF.

This clone was observed a few times. This chain joins TRBV27 and TRBJ2-7, with a possible D match to TRBD1 (5 bases). Deletions cut 6 bases from V and 1 base from J, with 10 bases between. The CDR3 covers 13 residues. Per germline, CDR1 MNHEY and CDR2 SMNVEV (reference sequence). The CDR3 is CASRVRGSYEQYF. DNA for the CDR3: TGTGCCAGCAGAGTAAGGGGTTCCTACGAGCAGTACTTC.